What follows are 23 T cell receptor beta chains derived from one specimen sequenced in a study of blood T cell repertoires in COVID-19. Generated by immunoSEQ multiplex PCR, the TCRdb table keeps only in-frame clones and is missing some. The sample has some 150,000 clones, nearly 80% seen once. Sample: peripheral blood. The receptor source for this set is a man older than 75 with acute or convalescent COVID-19.

The chain joins TRBV12-2 to TRBJ1-5; the D call of TRBD1 is as the table states it, not checked on the DNA. TRBV12-2 represents a pseudogene. The CDR3 is 14 residues long. The CDR3 region is CASRARAANQPQHF. The CDR3 DNA is TGTGCAAGTCGCGCCAGGGCGGCGAATCAGCCCCAGCATTTT.

The gene calls are TRBV7-6 and TRBJ1-1; unclear D gene. The CDR3 extends over 13 amino acids. Germline lookup yields CDR1 SGHVS and CDR2 FNYEAQ. V was shortened by 0 bases and J by 5 bases, with 7 bases between the two germline ends. The CDR3 loop reads CASSLAFGTEAFF. Here the CDR3 DNA reads TGTGCCAGCAGCTTAGCTTTCGGTACTGAAGCTTTCTTT.

This sequence joins TRBV24-1 and TRBJ2-2, with TRBD1 as a possible D gene (6 bases). The CDR3 runs 14 residues. Trimming stripped 7 bases from V and 5 bases from J, with 13 bases between. Germline CDR1 KGHDR, CDR2 SFDVKD. CDR3 nucleotides: TGTGCCACCAGGGCGGACAGCCTGACCGGGGAGCTGTTTTTT. As protein: CATRADSLTGELFF.

The chain joins TRBV19 to TRBJ2-2; 7 bases are shared with TRBD1. The V gene's germline CDR1 is LNHDA and CDR2 SQIVND (reference sequence). The CDR3 totals 15 residues. V lost 3 bases to trimming and J lost 4 bases; unmatched junction nucleotides: 5. Written as DNA, the CDR3 is TGTGCCAGTAGTATGGGTGGGACAGCCACCGGGGAGCTGTTTTTT. Encoded protein: CASSMGGTATGELFF.

This clone was seen once. The V call is TRBV28, the J call TRBJ2-6, with D perhaps matching TRBD1 (6 bases). Per the germline V gene, CDR1 is MDHEN and CDR2 is SYDVKM. The CDR3 runs to 15 residues. V lost 3 bases to trimming and J lost 0 bases, with 6 bases between them. The CDR3 DNA is TGTGCCAGCAGTTTGGACAGCTCTGGGGCCAACGTCCTGACTTTC. Translated: CASSLDSSGANVLTF.

The V gene is TRBV6-6, the J gene TRBJ1-2, with D uncertain. The germline gives CDR1 MNHNY, CDR2 SVGAGI (reference sequence). The CDR3 runs 16 residues. V was shortened by 0 bases and J by 8 bases, with 19 bases between the two germline ends. The CDR3 region has the DNA TGTGCCAGCAGTTACTCGAGTCGTTGGGGAGGTGGAGGCTACACCTTC. Residues: CASSYSSRWGGGGYTF.

This chain uses TRBV19 with TRBJ2-7; TRBD1 aligns across 9 bases. Germline CDR1 is LNHDA and CDR2 is SQIVND (reference sequence). This CDR3 has 14 residues. J lost 3 bases, V lost 4 bases, and 4 bases had no gene match. The CDR3 loop is CASSTRDRVYEQYF. CDR3 DNA: TGTGCCAGTAGTACCCGGGACAGGGTCTACGAGCAGTACTTC.

This chain links TRBV5-4 with TRBJ2-5; D ambiguous. The CDR3 loop spans 14 amino acids. CDR1 is SGHNT, CDR2 YYREEE, per germline (reference sequence). Trimming removed 0 bases from V and 1 base from J, with 7 bases in between. CDR3 sequence (DNA): TGTGCCAGCAGCTTGGCAGGCACCCAAGAGACCCAGTACTTC. Translated: CASSLAGTQETQYF.

The V gene is TRBV6-2 or TRBV6-3, the J gene TRBJ1-3; D is possibly TRBD1 (6 bases). Per the germline V gene, CDR1 is MNHEY and CDR2 is SVGEGT. There are 15 residues in the CDR3. V lost 2 bases, J lost 3 bases, and 11 bases lay in between. The CDR3 protein is CASSYDGTHGNTIYF. In nucleotides, the CDR3 is TGTGCCAGCAGTTACGACGGGACACATGGAAACACCATATATTTT.

The gene calls are TRBV30 and TRBJ2-7; D gene ambiguous. The CDR3 has 12 residues. Germline V gives CDR1 GTSNPN, CDR2 SVGIG (reference sequence). Trimming took 2 bases from V and 1 from J, leaving 6 bases between them. CDR3 residues: CAWSWLSYEQYF. CDR3 DNA sequence: TGTGCCTGGAGTTGGCTTTCCTACGAGCAGTACTTC.

The genes are TRBV3-1 (or the pseudogene TRBV3-2) and TRBJ2-3; 12 bases match TRBD2. CDR1 is LGHDT, CDR2 YNNKEL, per germline (reference sequence). The trim removed 6 bases at V and 1 base at J, leaving 2 bases unmatched. The CDR3 length is 15 residues. The chain's CDR3 is CASRLAGGGTDTQYF. The CDR3 DNA follows: TGTGCCAGCAGGCTAGCGGGGGGGGGCACAGATACGCAGTATTTT.

This sequence joins TRBV10-1 and TRBJ2-1; 9 positions agree with TRBD1. CDR1 is WNHNN and CDR2 is SYGVQD in the germline V gene (reference sequence). The CDR3 runs 16 residues. Trimming cost V 2 bases and J 6 bases; bases outside gene matches: 8. Here the CDR3 reads CASSEKGQGRRNEQFF. For the CDR3, the DNA is TGCGCCAGCAGTGAGAAAGGACAGGGGCGTCGCAATGAGCAGTTCTTC.

The chain joins TRBV3-1 (or the pseudogene TRBV3-2) to TRBJ2-3, with D tentatively TRBD2 (5 bases). The CDR3 sequence is 15 residues long. Trimming shortened V by 3 bases and J by 6 bases, and 16 bases separated the two germline ends. Germline V gene sequence: CDR1 LGHDT, CDR2 YNNKEL (reference sequence). The DNA of the CDR3 is TGTGCCAGCAGCCATAAGATCGATTGGACTGATACGCAGTATTTT. Protein sequence: CASSHKIDWTDTQYF.

V gene TRBV28 combines with J gene TRBJ2-1, with a possible D match to TRBD1 (6 bases). The length of the CDR3 is 14 residues. CDR1 and CDR2 from the germline V gene are MDHEN and SYDVKM. With 3 bases removed from V and 7 bases from J, the gap between germline ends came to 13 bases. CDR3 sequence: CASSFPQGRNEQFF. DNA for the CDR3: TGTGCCAGCAGTTTCCCACAGGGTAGGAATGAGCAGTTCTTC.

The chain couples TRBV5-1 to TRBJ1-4, with D possibly TRBD1 on 5 matching bases. V was clipped by 4 bases and J by 1 base, with 5 bases between them. Per germline, CDR1 SGHRS and CDR2 YFSETQ. This CDR3 contains 13 residues. The CDR3 coding sequence is TGCGCCAGCAGCCAGGGAACTAATGAAAAACTGTTTTTT. Translating it yields CASSQGTNEKLFF.

The chain links TRBV29-1 to TRBJ2-7; D is unclear. V lost 4 bases, J lost 4 bases, and 8 bases lay in between. The CDR3 is 11 amino acids. Per germline, CDR1 SQVTM and CDR2 ANQGSEA. The CDR3: CSVGWSYEQYF. Written as DNA, the CDR3 is TGCAGCGTTGGGTGGAGTTACGAGCAGTACTTC.

The chain employs TRBV6-1 and TRBJ2-7, with D perhaps TRBD1 (6 bases). Germline V gene data show CDR1 as MNHNS and CDR2 as SASEGT. The CDR3 contains 15 residues. Trimming took off 3 bases at V and 4 bases at J, with 16 bases between the two ends. This CDR3 is CASSDVVRDIYEQYV. CDR3 in DNA: TGTGCCAGCAGTGACGTTGTTCGGGACATTTACGAGCAGTACGTC.

V is TRBV3-1 (or the pseudogene TRBV3-2) and J is TRBJ2-3; D remains ambiguous. There are 16 residues in the CDR3. Germline lookup yields CDR1 LGHDT and CDR2 YNNKEL (reference sequence). V lost 0 bases and J 5 bases, leaving 15 bases between the germline ends. In nucleotides, the CDR3 is TGTGCCAGCAGCCAAGATCCTGGTGGCAGTGTAGATACGCAGTATTTT. Amino acid sequence: CASSQDPGGSVDTQYF.

The chain is built from TRBV28 and TRBJ2-5; 8 bases are shared with TRBD1. CDR3 length: 18 amino acids. Looked up from germline, CDR1 is MDHEN and CDR2 is SYDVKM. V lost 4 bases to trimming and J lost 0 bases; unmatched junction nucleotides: 13. CDR3 DNA: TGTGCCAGCAGTTCGCCCGGACAGGGCGCCTCACACCAAGAGACCCAGTACTTC. It specifies CASSSPGQGASHQETQYF.

CDR3 loop: CASSRQGAAEKLFF. Here the CDR3 DNA reads TGTGCCAGCAGCAGACAGGGGGCAGCGGAAAAACTGTTTTTT. This chain joins TRBV13 and TRBJ1-4; 10 positions match TRBD1. Looked up from germline, CDR1 is PRHDT and CDR2 is FYEKMQ (reference sequence). There are 14 residues in the CDR3. J gave up 8 bases and V 5 bases, and 5 bases lay outside the gene matches.

CDR3 DNA sequence: TGTGCCAGCAGCTTGGCGGGGCTAGCGGGGAAGACCCAGTACTTC. It codes for CASSLAGLAGKTQYF. V usage is TRBV5-6 and J usage is TRBJ2-5, with 9 bases fitting TRBD2. CDR1 is SGHDT, CDR2 YYEEEE, per germline. This CDR3 is built from 15 residues. With V trimmed by 0 bases and J by 6 bases, 6 bases remained unmatched.

This clone has more than one count but fewer than ten. This chain uses TRBV15 with TRBJ2-3; TRBD2 agrees at 7 bases. The V gene end was trimmed by 8 bases and the J gene end by 2 bases; junction bases not matched to a gene: 4. The CDR3 length is 13 residues. CDR1 and CDR2 (germline): LNHNV, YYDKDF (reference sequence). Here the CDR3 reads CATGAGDTDTQYF. CDR3 DNA sequence: TGTGCCACCGGGGCGGGGGACACAGATACGCAGTATTTT.

V and J are TRBV7-3 and TRBJ1-4, with a weak D call TRBD1 (6 bases). This CDR3 region has 13 residues. Germline-derived CDR1 and CDR2 are SGHTA and FQGTGA. The V gene lost 5 bases and the J gene lost 5 bases, with 9 bases spanning the gap. The CDR3 region has the DNA TGTGCCAGCAGCCCGCAGGGGAATGAAAAACTGTTTTTT. Translated: CASSPQGNEKLFF.